The rows below give T cell receptor beta chains drawn from one sample of a study of cytomegalovirus exposure and HLA in healthy donors. Sequenced by immunoSEQ multiplex PCR; TCRdb stores in-frame clones only, minus some. Its table lists 200,000 or so clones. The sequencing sample was made of PBMCs. The receptors were gathered from a girl aged 2-15 years in good health and CMV-seropositive. The CDR3 runs from the conserved cysteine through the conserved F or W. The D gene is left open where the match is weak.

v_call	j_call	d_call	cdr3_nt	cdr3_aa
TRBV7-2	TRBJ2-7	-	TGTGCCAGCAGCCGTACCTACGAGCAGTACTTC	CASSRTYEQYF
TRBV5-1	TRBJ1-1	TRBD1	TGCGCCAGCAGCGGGGACAGGGTTCGCGCTGAAGCTTTCTTT	CASSGDRVRAEAFF
TRBV6-1	TRBJ1-4	TRBD1	TGTGCCAGCAGTGGTCCCGGGACAGGGCTCGGTGAAAAACTGTTTTTT	CASSGPGTGLGEKLFF
TRBV6-4	TRBJ2-2	-	TGTGCCAGCAGTGACTCGAGGGGGAGTGCCGGGGAGCTGTTTTTT	CASSDSRGSAGELFF
TRBV10-2	TRBJ2-7	-	TGCGCCGGAGGACAGAGGATCCACGAGCAGTACTTC	CAGGQRIHEQYF
TRBV5-4	TRBJ2-3	TRBD1	TGTGCCAGCAGCTTACAGGGGGCGCTGGGCACAGATACGCAGTATTTT	CASSLQGALGTDTQYF
TRBV5-1	TRBJ2-3	TRBD2	TGCGCCAGCCAAAAACTAGCGGCTAGCACAGATACGCAGTATTTT	CASQKLAASTDTQYF
TRBV9	TRBJ2-5	TRBD1	TGTGCCAGCAGCGTAGCTCCGAGGGGGCTGCAAGAGACCCAGTACTTC	CASSVAPRGLQETQYF
TRBV28	TRBJ1-1	-	TGTGCCAGCAGTTCAGGTTATACTGAAGCTTTCTTT	CASSSGYTEAFF
TRBV14	TRBJ2-3	-	TGTGCCAGCAGCCCACGACTCCCCCGCACAGATACGCAGTATTTT	CASSPRLPRTDTQYF
TRBV5-8	TRBJ1-5	TRBD1	TGTGCCAGCAGATTCAGGGGGCTAGGCGACAATCAGCCCCAGCATTTT	CASRFRGLGDNQPQHF
TRBV2	TRBJ2-3	-	TGTGCCAGCCAATTCCCGGGGGGCCGTACAGATACGCAGTATTTT	CASQFPGGRTDTQYF
TRBV27	TRBJ2-1	-	TGTGCCAGCAGTTTATCGGGGACTTCCTCCTACAATGAGCAGTTCTTC	CASSLSGTSSYNEQFF
TRBV2	TRBJ1-1	TRBD1	TGTGCCAGCAGTGCGCAGGGGGCTTGGAACACTGAAGCTTTCTTT	CASSAQGAWNTEAFF
TRBV28	TRBJ2-3	TRBD2	TGTGCCAGCAGTTTACACGGGACTAGGGGATTCTCTAGCACAGATACGCAGTATTTT	CASSLHGTRGFSSTDTQYF
TRBV28	TRBJ1-6	-	TGTGCCAGCAGTTTGGGGCAGGCACATTCACCCCTCCACTTT	CASSLGQAHSPLHF
TRBV19	TRBJ2-1	-	TGTGCCAGTCGAGTAGATGCTGAGCAGTTCTTC	CASRVDAEQFF
TRBV18	TRBJ2-1	-	TGTGCCAGCTCACTAAGCGAGGCCCGTGGACTCAGGCAGTTCTTC	CASSLSEARGLRQFF
TRBV19	TRBJ2-7	TRBD1	TGTGCCAGTAGTCAGCAGACAGGGGCCTACGAGCAGTACTTC	CASSQQTGAYEQYF
TRBV27	TRBJ2-7	-	TGTGCCAGCAGTTTAGGAGGCAGCCTTCGCGAGCAGTACTTC	CASSLGGSLREQYF
TRBV10-3	TRBJ1-2	TRBD1	TGTGCCATCAGTGAAACCGACAGGGGCTATGGCTACACCTTC	CAISETDRGYGYTF
TRBV18	TRBJ2-3	-	TGTGCCAGCTCACCCGGTGCTCTCCCCACAGATACGCAGTATTTT	CASSPGALPTDTQYF
TRBV6-5	TRBJ2-7	-	TGTGCCAGCAGTTACAATAGTTGGGCCAGGGGCTACGAGCAGTACTTC	CASSYNSWARGYEQYF
TRBV27	TRBJ2-7	TRBD1	TGTGCCAGCAGGGCCCTTACCGGGACAGGAGCCTACGAGCAGTACTTC	CASRALTGTGAYEQYF
TRBV6-1	TRBJ2-7	TRBD2	TGTGCCGGCGGACGGCGGGAGGGAACCGAGCAGTACTTC	CAGGRREGTEQYF
TRBV6-1	TRBJ2-1	TRBD2	TGTGCCAGCAGAGAGACTAGCGGCGCTTCCAATGAGCAGTTCTTC	CASRETSGASNEQFF
TRBV5-1	TRBJ2-3	TRBD2	TGCGCCAGCAGCTTGGCTGTGGGAGGGCCATTAGATACGCAGTATTTT	CASSLAVGGPLDTQYF
TRBV7-2	TRBJ2-3	TRBD2	TGTGCCAGCAGCTTAGCGCTGACTAGCTCAGATACGCAGTATTTT	CASSLALTSSDTQYF
TRBV4-2	TRBJ2-1	TRBD2	TGTGCCAGCAGCCAAGAAAGAGAGGGAGCGGGAGGCATTGAGCAGTTCTTC	CASSQEREGAGGIEQFF
TRBV5-1	TRBJ2-1	-	TGCGCCAGCAGCTATCGACCCTGGGACATGAATGAGCAGTTCTTC	CASSYRPWDMNEQFF
TRBV9	TRBJ2-7	-	TGTGCCAGCAGCGTAGGGGGGACAAGCTCCTACGAGCAGTACTTC	CASSVGGTSSYEQYF
TRBV7-2	TRBJ1-3	TRBD1	TGTGCCAGCAGCTTGGGGACAGGACACTCTGGAAACACCATATATTTT	CASSLGTGHSGNTIYF
TRBV28	TRBJ1-3	-	TGTGCCAGCATGATGGGGGGGGCTAATCCCAGAAACACCATATATTTT	CASMMGGANPRNTIYF
TRBV19	TRBJ2-5	-	TGTGCCAGTAGTATAGGAGCTGGGGGAGGTACCCAGTACTTC	CASSIGAGGGTQYF
TRBV7-9	TRBJ2-1	TRBD2	TGTGCCAGGGCGTGGGCGGGAGGTCCTCAGTTCTTC	CARAWAGGPQFF
TRBV27	TRBJ2-2	TRBD1	TGTGCCACCAGCCTTACAGGGGGCAACACCGGGGAGCTGTTTTTT	CATSLTGGNTGELFF
TRBV10-3	TRBJ2-7	TRBD2	TGTGCCATCAGTGATGTAGCGGGGAGCTCCTACGAGCAGTACTTC	CAISDVAGSSYEQYF
TRBV27	TRBJ2-2	TRBD1	TGTGCCAGCAGTTTGGGGCAGGGGGCGGGCACCGGGGAGCTGTTTTTT	CASSLGQGAGTGELFF
TRBV29-1	TRBJ2-5	TRBD2	TGCAGCGTTGAGTCGGGCGGGGGAGAGACCCAGTACTTC	CSVESGGGETQYF
TRBV7-8	TRBJ1-4	-	TGTGCCACGAGGGTTAATGAAAAACTGTTTTTT	CATRVNEKLFF
TRBV19	TRBJ1-1	-	TGTGCCAGTAGGGGACTTTACACTGAAGCTTTCTTT	CASRGLYTEAFF
TRBV9	TRBJ1-3	-	TGTGCCAGCAGCGCCGGGACTCTGGGTGGAAACACCATATATTTT	CASSAGTLGGNTIYF
TRBV19	TRBJ1-3	-	TGTGCCAGTAGTACCACTAGCCTGGCGGGAAACACCATATATTTT	CASSTTSLAGNTIYF
TRBV5-1	TRBJ2-6	-	TGCGCCAGCAGCTTGGGGGACACGGGGTCTGGGGCCAACGTCCTGACTTTC	CASSLGDTGSGANVLTF
TRBV6-6	TRBJ1-2	-	TGTGCCAGCAGTTACCCCCCCTGGAGTGTTAACTATGGCTACACCTTC	CASSYPPWSVNYGYTF
TRBV6-5	TRBJ2-6	TRBD1	TGTGCCAGCAGTTACCTTACGACAGGGCCCAACGTCCTGACTTTC	CASSYLTTGPNVLTF